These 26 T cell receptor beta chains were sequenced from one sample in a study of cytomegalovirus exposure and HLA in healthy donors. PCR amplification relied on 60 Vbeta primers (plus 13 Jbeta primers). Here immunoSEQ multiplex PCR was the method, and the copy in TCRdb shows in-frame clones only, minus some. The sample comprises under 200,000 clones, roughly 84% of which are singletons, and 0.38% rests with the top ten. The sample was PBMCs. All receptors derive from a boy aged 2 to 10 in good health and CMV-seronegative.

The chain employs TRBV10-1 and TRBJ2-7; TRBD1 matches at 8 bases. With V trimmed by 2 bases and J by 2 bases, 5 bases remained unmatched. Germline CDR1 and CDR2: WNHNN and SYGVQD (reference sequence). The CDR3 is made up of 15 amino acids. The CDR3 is CASSEGQGLTYEQYF. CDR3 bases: TGCGCCAGCAGTGAGGGACAGGGACTGACCTACGAGCAGTACTTC.

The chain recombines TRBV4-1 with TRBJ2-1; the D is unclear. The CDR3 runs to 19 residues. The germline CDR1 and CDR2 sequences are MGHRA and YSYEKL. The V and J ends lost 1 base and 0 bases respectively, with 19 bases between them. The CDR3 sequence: CASSQVTLFRMSSYNEQFF. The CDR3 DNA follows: TGCGCCAGCAGCCAAGTAACTTTGTTCCGAATGAGCTCCTACAATGAGCAGTTCTTC.

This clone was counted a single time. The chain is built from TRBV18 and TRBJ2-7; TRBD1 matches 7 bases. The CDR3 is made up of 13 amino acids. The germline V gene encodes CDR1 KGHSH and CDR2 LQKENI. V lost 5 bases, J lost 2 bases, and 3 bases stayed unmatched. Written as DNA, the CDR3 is TGTGCCAGCTCATCCGGGACAGCCTACGAGCAGTACTTC. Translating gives CASSSGTAYEQYF.

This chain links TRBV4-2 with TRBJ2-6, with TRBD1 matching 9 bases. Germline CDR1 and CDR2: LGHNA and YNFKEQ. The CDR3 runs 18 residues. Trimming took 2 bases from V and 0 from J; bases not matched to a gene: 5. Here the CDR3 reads CASSQTTGGGSGANVLTF. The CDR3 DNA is TGTGCCAGCAGCCAAACGACAGGGGGAGGCTCTGGGGCCAACGTCCTGACTTTC.

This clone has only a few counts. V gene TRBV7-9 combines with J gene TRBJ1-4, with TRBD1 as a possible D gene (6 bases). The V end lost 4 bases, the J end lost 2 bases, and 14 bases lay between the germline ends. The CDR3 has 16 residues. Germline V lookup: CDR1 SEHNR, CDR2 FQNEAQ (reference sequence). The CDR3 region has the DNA TGTGCCAGCAGCTATACTCTGGGACATACTAATGAAAAACTGTTTTTT. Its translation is CASSYTLGHTNEKLFF.

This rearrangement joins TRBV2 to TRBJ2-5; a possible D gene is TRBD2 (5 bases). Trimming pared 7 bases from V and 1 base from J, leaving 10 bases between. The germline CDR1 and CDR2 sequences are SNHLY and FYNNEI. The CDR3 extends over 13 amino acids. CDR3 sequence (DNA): TGTGCCAGCAAGCCGGGGTTCCAAGAGACCCAGTACTTC. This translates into CASKPGFQETQYF.

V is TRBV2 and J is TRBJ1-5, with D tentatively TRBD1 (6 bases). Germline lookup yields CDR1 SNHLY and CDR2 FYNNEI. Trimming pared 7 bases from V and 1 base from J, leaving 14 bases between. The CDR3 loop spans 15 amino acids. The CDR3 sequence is CASTTFGTSNQPQHF. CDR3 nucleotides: TGTGCCAGCACCACCTTTGGGACAAGCAATCAGCCCCAGCATTTT.

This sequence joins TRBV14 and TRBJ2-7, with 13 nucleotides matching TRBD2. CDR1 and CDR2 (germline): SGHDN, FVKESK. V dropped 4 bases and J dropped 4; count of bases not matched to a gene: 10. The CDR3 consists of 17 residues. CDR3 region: CASSPWTSGRSSYEQYF. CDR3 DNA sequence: TGTGCCAGCAGCCCGTGGACTAGCGGGAGATCGTCGTACGAGCAGTACTTC.

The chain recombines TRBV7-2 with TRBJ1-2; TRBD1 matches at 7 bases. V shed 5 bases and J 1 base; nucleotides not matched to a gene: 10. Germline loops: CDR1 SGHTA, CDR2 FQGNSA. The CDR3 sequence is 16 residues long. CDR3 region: CASSPRVRQGNYGYTF. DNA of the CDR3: TGTGCCAGCAGCCCTCGAGTCCGACAGGGTAACTATGGCTACACCTTC.

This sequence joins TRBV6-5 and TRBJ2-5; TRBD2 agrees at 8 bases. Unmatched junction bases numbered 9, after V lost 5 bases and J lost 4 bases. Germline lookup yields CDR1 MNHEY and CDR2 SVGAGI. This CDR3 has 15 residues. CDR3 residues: CASSPQRERGETQYF. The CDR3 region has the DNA TGTGCCAGCAGTCCGCAGCGGGAGCGAGGAGAGACCCAGTACTTC.

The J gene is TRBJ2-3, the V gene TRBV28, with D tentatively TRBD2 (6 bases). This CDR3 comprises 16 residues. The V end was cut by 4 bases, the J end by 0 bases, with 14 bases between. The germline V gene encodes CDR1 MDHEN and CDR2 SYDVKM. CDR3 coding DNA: TGTGCCAGCAGTTCCCTCGGAGGGACTAGCACAGATACGCAGTATTTT. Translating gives CASSSLGGTSTDTQYF. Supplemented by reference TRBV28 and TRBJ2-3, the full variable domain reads DVKVTQSSRYLVKRTGEKVFLECVQDMDHENMFWYRQDPGLGLRLIYFSYDVKMKEKGDIPEGYSVSREKKERFSLILESASTNQTSMYLCASSSLGGTSTDTQYFGPGTRLTVL.

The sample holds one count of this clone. The CDR3 spells CASSWTSMNTEAFF. In DNA, the CDR3 is TGTGCCAGTAGCTGGACTAGCATGAACACTGAAGCTTTCTTT. The chain couples TRBV19 to TRBJ1-1; D ambiguous. Germline values: CDR1 LNHDA, CDR2 SQIVND (reference sequence). CDR3 length: 14 amino acids. Trimming took 6 bases from V and 0 from J, leaving 11 bases between them.

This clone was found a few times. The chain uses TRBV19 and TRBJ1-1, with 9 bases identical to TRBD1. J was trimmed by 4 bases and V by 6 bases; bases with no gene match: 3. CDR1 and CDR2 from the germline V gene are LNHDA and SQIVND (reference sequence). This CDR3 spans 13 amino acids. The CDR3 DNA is TGTGCCAGTAGGGGACAGGGAGGCACTGAAGCTTTCTTT. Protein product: CASRGQGGTEAFF.

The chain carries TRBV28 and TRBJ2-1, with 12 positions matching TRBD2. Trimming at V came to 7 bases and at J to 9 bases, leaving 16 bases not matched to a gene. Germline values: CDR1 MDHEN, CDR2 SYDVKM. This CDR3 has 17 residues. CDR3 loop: CASTSRGGASGRGEQFF. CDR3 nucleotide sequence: TGTGCCAGCACCTCTCGGGGCGGGGCTAGCGGGAGGGGTGAGCAGTTCTTC.

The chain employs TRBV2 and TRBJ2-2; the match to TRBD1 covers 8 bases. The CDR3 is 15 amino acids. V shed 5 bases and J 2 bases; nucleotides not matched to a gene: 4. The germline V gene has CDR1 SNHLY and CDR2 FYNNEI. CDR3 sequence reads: CASSTGTGNTGELFF. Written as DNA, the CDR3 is TGTGCCAGCAGTACCGGGACAGGTAACACCGGGGAGCTGTTTTTT.

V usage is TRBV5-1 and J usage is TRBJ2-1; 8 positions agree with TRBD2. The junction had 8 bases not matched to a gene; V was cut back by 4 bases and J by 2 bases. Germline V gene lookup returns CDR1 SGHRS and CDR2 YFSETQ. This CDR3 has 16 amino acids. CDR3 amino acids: CASSNIGRAPYNEQFF. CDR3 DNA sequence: TGCGCCAGCAGCAACATCGGGAGGGCCCCCTACAATGAGCAGTTCTTC.

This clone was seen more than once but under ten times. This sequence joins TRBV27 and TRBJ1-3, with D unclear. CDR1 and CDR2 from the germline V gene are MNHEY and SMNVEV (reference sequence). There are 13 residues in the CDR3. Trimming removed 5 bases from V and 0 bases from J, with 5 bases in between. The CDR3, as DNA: TGTGCCAGCAGTCCCCACTCTGGAAACACCATATATTTT. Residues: CASSPHSGNTIYF.

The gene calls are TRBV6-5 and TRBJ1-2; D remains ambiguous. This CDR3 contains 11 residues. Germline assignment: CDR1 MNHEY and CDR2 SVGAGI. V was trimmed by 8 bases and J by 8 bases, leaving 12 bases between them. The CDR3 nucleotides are TGTGCCAGCGGTGCGCTCGGGGGCTACACCTTC. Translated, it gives CASGALGGYTF.

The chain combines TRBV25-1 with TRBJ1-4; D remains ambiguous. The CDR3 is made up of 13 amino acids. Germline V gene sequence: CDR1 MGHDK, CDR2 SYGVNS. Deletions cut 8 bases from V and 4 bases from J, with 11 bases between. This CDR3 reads CASCTAGNEKLFF. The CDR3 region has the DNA TGTGCCAGCTGTACAGCGGGTAATGAAAAACTGTTTTTT.

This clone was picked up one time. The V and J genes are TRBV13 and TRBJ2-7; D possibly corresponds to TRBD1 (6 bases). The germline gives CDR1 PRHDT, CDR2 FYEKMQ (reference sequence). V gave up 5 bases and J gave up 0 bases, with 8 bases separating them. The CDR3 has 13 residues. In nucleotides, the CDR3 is TGTGCCAGCAGCAGGGGGAGCTCCTACGAGCAGTACTTC. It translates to CASSRGSSYEQYF.

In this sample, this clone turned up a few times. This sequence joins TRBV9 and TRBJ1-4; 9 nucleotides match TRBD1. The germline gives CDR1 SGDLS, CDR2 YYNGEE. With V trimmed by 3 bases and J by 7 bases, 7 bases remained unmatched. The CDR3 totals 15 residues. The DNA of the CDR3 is TGTGCCAGCAGCGCGCGGACAGGGGAGGGTGAAAAACTGTTTTTT. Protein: CASSARTGEGEKLFF.

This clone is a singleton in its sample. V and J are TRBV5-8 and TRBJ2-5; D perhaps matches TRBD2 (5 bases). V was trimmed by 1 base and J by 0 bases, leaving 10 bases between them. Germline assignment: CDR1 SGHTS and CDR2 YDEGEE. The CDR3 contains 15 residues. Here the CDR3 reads CASSLMTGNQETQYF. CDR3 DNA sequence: TGTGCCAGCAGCTTGATGACGGGGAACCAAGAGACCCAGTACTTC.

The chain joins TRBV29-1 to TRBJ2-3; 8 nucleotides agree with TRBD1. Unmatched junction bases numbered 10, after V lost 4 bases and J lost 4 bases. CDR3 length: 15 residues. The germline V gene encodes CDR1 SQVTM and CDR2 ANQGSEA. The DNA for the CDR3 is TGCAGCGTTGGGACAGGGCTCTCCGGCGCAGATACGCAGTATTTT. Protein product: CSVGTGLSGADTQYF.

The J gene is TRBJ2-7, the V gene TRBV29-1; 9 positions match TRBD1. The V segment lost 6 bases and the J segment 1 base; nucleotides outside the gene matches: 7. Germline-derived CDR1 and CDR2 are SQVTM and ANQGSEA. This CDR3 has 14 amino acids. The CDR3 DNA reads TGCAGCGTGATCCGGGACAGGGATTCCTACGAGCAGTACTTC. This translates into CSVIRDRDSYEQYF.

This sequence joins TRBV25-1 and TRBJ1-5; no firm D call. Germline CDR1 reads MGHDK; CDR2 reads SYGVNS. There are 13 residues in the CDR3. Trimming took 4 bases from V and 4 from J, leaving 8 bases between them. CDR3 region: CASSAGGNQPQHF. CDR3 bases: TGTGCCAGCAGTGCGGGAGGGAATCAGCCCCAGCATTTT.

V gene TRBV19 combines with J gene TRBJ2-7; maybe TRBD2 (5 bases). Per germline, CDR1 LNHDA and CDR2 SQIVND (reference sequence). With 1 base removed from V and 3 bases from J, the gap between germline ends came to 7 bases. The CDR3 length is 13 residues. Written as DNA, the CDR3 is TGTGCCAGTAGTATAGGGACTCACTACGAGCAGTACTTC. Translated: CASSIGTHYEQYF.